This TCR beta chain came from a study of CD8 T cells in ankylosing spondylitis. Study-level results: Disease-linked clones displayed a CD8+ phenotype and appeared relatively rarely in peripheral blood.

V lost 4 bases, J lost 3 bases, and 10 bases lay in between. CDR1 SQVTM and CDR2 ANQGSEA come from the germline V gene. The CDR3 loop spans 13 amino acids. This clonotype showed up many times. What it binds is unknown. MiXCR, applied by TCRdb to the 5' RACE reads, yields one record per CDR3 protein. The sample comprises about 160,000 distinct CDR3 sequences, about 17% of which are singletons, and approximately 7.8% rests with the top ten. The specimen was blood, either unsorted or a sorted T cell fraction (not recorded which). The chain links TRBV29-1 to TRBJ1-5; possible D gene TRBD1, 6 bases. This TCR was recovered from a male donor with ankylosing spondylitis or in good health (not recorded which). The chain's CDR3 is CSVATGFNQPQHF. DNA of the CDR3: TGCAGCGTTGCCACAGGGTTCAATCAGCCCCAGCATTTT.